This T cell receptor (beta chain) was obtained from a study of identical twins. Findings and limits, study-wide: Invariant MAIT and iNKT cells are populations that could partly confound zero-insertion analyses. An excess of low generation probability was shown by twin-shared out-of-frame alpha sequences. Within cord blood, abundant beta clonotypes carried fewer insertions, but memory repertoires showed no such trend.

This CDR3 has 15 residues. Per the germline V gene, CDR1 is MNHEY and CDR2 is SVGAGI. V lost 4 bases to trimming and J lost 7 bases, with 18 bases between them. A single record per CDR3 protein comes from TCRdb applying MiXCR to the 5' RACE reads. The sample contains hundreds of thousands of distinct CDR3 sequences, around 6% of which appear only once. This clonotype appeared many times. Its antigen is still unknown. Sequenced sample: naive T cells sorted from blood. This clonotype was obtained from a young man in good health. The chain employs TRBV6-5 and TRBJ2-3, with D possibly being TRBD1 or TRBD2 (5 bases each). Here the CDR3 DNA reads TGTGCCAGCAGTTCCCGCCCGGACTGGGGGTATACGCAGTATTTT. It encodes CASSSRPDWGYTQYF.